This paragraph covers one T cell receptor beta chain sequence. Its antigen is not yet known. No much larger clone exists at a distance of one base, and base qualities are not known. This sample is part of a study of CD8+ T cells in alopecia areata (dated by TCRdb to between 2018 and 2020). About the full investigation: High-throughput TCRbeta sequencing was used to examine T cell clonal expansion in alopecia areata in both the C3H/HeJ mouse model and human patients. Scalp tissue and sorted CD4+ and CD8+ peripheral blood T cells from patchy and totalis/universalis alopecia areata patients and from healthy controls were covered by human TCRbeta sequencing. Scalp clonality was compared across normal scalp (n=4), patchy alopecia areata scalp (n=8), and alopecia totalis/universalis scalp (n=8). RNA was extracted with the PAXgene miRNA kit for fixed scalp, the miRNeasy kit for PBMCs, and the RNeasy kit for mouse skin. Amplification of TCRbeta CDR3 regions was done by immunoSEQ multiplex PCR using 35 Vbeta forward primers and 13 Jbeta reverse primers. Beyond this particular receptor, the publication reports: TCR sequences shared between patients were less clear than in mice, possibly partly because of HLA diversity in the patient population. Compared with normal scalp, lesional scalp, particularly in alopecia totalis/universalis, had higher clonality and more expanded CD8+ clones, which suggests antigenic drive. Unlike mouse skin, where gammadelta T cells dominate, normal human skin contains resident alphabeta T cells that get sequenced too, which complicates analysis of the scalp TCR repertoire.

The library was built by means of the immunoSEQ multiplex PCR assay. To provide template for TCR sequencing, every sample had RNA extracted and reverse transcribed into cDNA. SuperScript III was used for first-strand cDNA synthesis, primed with a 2:1 mix of oligo-dT and random hexamers. Amplification bias was assessed with a synthetic immune receptor repertoire, and residual bias was removed computationally. The original pipeline was this. Raw reads were preprocessed to remove errors, and CDR3 was defined according to IMGT conventions as the region from the conserved cysteine to phenylalanine. Clonality was computed by normalizing Shannon entropy by log2 of the number of productive unique TCRs and subtracting the result from 1. Whether each scalp clone was CD4 or CD8 was inferred by checking scalp TCRbeta sequences against the CD4 and CD8 repertoires from sorted blood. TCRdb took over this immuneACCESS table, retaining in-frame rearrangements with V and J assigned. Such tables are incomplete; in checked studies, under half of the missing clones stem from an unresolved V gene, and the remainder is unexplained. V, J and clone size reflect that table, while D and trimming were determined from the DNA. This sample lists around 150,000 clones; more than 55% were detected once. 35% to 40% of the sample rests with the top ten.

From a lookup of the germline V gene, CDR1 and CDR2 are MDHEN and SYDVKM. The CDR3 holds 15 amino acids from the cysteine to the phenylalanine. The DNA shown is the 45-base CDR3, in frame from base 1. V is cut back by 6 bases and J by 5 bases, with 11 bases in the junction unmatched. After PBMCs were isolated by density centrifugation and stained for CD3, CD4 and CD8, a FACSAria was used to sort CD4+ and CD8+ T cells. Scalp biopsies and blood samples were provided by unaffected controls. The V gene is TRBV28 and the J gene is TRBJ2-7; a stretch of 9 junction bases matches TRBD2. The sequenced material came from CD8+ T cells sorted from blood. This TCR was sampled from a human donor in good health. The encoded CDR3 is CASSLGVAGDDEQYF. The DNA is TGTGCCAGCAGCCTGGGTGTAGCGGGAGATGACGAGCAGTACTTC.